These T cell receptor beta chains were read from a single sample in a study of human T cells and chemical hapten exposure. TCRdb re-called the RACE reads through MiXCR, storing one row per CDR3 protein. The sample lists some 400,000 distinct CDR3 sequences, approximately 5.1% occurring once. The sequences come from whole blood, collected in connection with sensitization to the hapten diphenylcyclopropenone (DPC). These receptors came from a woman aged 50 to 60 with alopecia areata. Some clones in this sample may be carry-over from other donors' samples. Each CDR3 is given without its conserved first and last residue. The D gene is left open where the match is weak.

TRBD1,TRBV29-1,TRBJ1-5,SVGQGLEPQH
NA,TRBV9,TRBJ2-1,ASSVGSSIRNNEQF
TRBD2,TRBV20-1,TRBJ2-1,SAPELAGRYNEQF
NA,TRBV7-8,TRBJ1-4,ASSLSLSVDEKLF
NA,TRBV25-1,TRBJ1-6,ASSGVGSNSPLH
NA,TRBV7-9,TRBJ1-5,ASWDGQSNQPQH
NA,TRBV30,TRBJ2-7,AWDSGSYEQY
TRBD2,TRBV12-3/TRBV12-4,TRBJ2-1,ASSGLAGGGYNEQF
TRBD1,TRBV7-9,TRBJ1-2,ASSQTGADYGYT
NA,TRBV13,TRBJ2-1,ASSSIIHNEQF
TRBD1,TRBV10-3,TRBJ2-2,AITDSTGTANTGELF
TRBD2,TRBV7-6,TRBJ2-1,ASSRTSGVPNEQF
NA,TRBV6-6,TRBJ2-7,ASSSPQAVKDEQY
TRBD1,TRBV7-9,TRBJ1-6,ASSYGTGVSYNSPLH
TRBD1,TRBV7-3,TRBJ1-4,ASSSARRGHNPPNEKLF
TRBD1,TRBV5-1,TRBJ2-1,ASSPSGGALNEQF
NA,TRBV11-2,TRBJ2-3,ASSFLDTQY
TRBD2,TRBV20-1,TRBJ2-3,SARGRERQY
NA,TRBV5-1,TRBJ1-3,ASSPSTFSGNTIY
NA,TRBV3-1,TRBJ2-1,ASSQLPEPEQF
NA,TRBV18,TRBJ1-1,ASSPGNTEAF
NA,TRBV28,TRBJ2-2,ASTGRFLGTGELF
NA,TRBV6-5,TRBJ2-3,ASAPGHARTDTQY